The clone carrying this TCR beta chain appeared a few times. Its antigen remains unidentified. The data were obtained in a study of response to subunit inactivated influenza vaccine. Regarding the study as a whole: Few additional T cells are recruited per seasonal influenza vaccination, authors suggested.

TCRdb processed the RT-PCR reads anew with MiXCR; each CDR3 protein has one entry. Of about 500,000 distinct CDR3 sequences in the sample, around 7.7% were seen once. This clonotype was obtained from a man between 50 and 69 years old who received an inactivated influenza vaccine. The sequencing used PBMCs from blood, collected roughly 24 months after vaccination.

This chain's CDR3 is CASSQGIGPTLGQFF. CDR3 nucleotide sequence: TGCGCCAGCAGCCAAGGTATAGGCCCCACTCTGGGGCAGTTCTTC. This sequence joins TRBV4-3 and TRBJ2-1; D unresolved. The ends were cut back, 1 base at V and 12 bases at J, with 19 bases in the middle. The CDR3 sequence is 15 residues long. CDR1 and CDR2 from the germline V gene are LGHNA and YSLEER.